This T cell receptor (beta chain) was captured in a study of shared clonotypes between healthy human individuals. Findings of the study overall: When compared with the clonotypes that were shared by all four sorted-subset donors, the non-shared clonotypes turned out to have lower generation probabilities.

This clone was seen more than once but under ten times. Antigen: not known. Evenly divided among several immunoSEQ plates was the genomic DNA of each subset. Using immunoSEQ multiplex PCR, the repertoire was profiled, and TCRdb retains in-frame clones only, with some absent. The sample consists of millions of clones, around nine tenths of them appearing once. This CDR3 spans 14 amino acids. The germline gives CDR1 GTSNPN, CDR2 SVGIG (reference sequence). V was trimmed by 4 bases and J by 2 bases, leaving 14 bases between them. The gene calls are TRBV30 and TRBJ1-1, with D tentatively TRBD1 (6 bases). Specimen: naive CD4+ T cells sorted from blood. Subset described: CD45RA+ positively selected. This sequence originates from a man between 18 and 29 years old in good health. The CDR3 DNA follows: TGTGCCTGGATGACTGGACAGCTTAACACTGAAGCTTTCTTT. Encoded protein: CAWMTGQLNTEAFF.